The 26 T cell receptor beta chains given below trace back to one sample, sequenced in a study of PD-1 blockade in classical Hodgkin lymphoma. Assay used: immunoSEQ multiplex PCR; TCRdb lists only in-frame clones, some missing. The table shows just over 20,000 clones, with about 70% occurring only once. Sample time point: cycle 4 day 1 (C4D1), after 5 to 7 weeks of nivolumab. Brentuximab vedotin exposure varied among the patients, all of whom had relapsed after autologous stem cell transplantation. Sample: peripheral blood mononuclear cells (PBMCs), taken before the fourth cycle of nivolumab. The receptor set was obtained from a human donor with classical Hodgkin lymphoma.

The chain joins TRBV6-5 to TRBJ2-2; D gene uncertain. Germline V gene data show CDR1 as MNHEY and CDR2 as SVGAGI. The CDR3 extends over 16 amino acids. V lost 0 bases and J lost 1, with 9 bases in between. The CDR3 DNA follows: TGTGCCAGCAGTTACTCAGGGCAGCGGAACACCGGGGAGCTGTTTTTT. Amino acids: CASSYSGQRNTGELFF.

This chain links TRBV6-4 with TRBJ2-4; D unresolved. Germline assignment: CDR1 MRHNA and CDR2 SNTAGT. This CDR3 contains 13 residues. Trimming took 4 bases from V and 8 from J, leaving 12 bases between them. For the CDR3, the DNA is TGTGCCAGCAGTGCTACTACCGAGGACATTCAGTACTTC. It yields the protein CASSATTEDIQYF.

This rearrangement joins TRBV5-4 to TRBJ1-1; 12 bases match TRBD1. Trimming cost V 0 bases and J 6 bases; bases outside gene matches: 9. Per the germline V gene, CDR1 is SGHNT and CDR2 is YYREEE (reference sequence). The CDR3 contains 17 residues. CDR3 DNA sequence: TGTGCCAGCAGCTTGGGCGGGACAGGGGGCCGTGGCTCTGAAGCTTTCTTT. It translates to CASSLGGTGGRGSEAFF.

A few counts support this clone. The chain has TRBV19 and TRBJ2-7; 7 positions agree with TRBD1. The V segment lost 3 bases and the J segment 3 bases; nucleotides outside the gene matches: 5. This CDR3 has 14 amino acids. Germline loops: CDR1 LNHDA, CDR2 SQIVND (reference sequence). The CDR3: CASSIWDRNYEQYF. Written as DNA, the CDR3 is TGTGCCAGTAGTATTTGGGACAGAAACTACGAGCAGTACTTC.

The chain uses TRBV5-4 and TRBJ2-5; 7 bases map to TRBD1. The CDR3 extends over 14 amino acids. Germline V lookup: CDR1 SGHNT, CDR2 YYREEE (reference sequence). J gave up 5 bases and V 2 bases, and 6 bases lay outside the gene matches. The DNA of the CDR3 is TGTGCCAGCAGCTTTTTTAACAGGGGCGAGACCCAGTACTTC. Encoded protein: CASSFFNRGETQYF.

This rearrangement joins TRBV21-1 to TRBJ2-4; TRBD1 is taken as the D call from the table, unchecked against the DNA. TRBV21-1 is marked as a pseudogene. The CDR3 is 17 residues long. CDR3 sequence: CASSKGAELEAKNIQYF. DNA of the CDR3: TGTGCCAGCAGCAAAGGGGCTGAGTTGGAAGCCAAAAACATTCAGTACTTC.

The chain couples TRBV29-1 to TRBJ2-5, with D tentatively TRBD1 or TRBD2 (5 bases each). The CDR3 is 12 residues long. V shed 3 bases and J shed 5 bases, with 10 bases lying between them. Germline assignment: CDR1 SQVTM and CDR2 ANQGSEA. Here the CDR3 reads CSVEAGTETQYF. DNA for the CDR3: TGCAGCGTTGAGGCAGGGACGGAGACCCAGTACTTC.

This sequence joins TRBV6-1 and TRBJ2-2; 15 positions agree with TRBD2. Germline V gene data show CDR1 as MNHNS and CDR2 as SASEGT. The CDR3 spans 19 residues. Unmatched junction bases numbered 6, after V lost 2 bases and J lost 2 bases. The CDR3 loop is CASSEPPGLAGGNTGELFF. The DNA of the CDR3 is TGTGCCAGCAGTGAACCTCCGGGACTAGCGGGAGGAAACACCGGGGAGCTGTTTTTT.

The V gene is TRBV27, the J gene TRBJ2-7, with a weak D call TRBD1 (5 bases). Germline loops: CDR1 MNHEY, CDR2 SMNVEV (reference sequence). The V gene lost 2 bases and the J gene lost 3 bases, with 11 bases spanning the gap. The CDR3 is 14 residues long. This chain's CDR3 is CASSLEGHNYEQYF. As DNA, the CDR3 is TGTGCCAGCAGTTTAGAAGGACATAACTACGAGCAGTACTTC.

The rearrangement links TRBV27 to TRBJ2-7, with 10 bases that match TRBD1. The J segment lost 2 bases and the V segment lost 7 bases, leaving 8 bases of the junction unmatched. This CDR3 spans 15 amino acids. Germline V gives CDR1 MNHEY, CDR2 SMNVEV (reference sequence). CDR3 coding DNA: TGTGCCAGCACACACGGACAGGGGGGGACCTACGAGCAGTACTTC. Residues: CASTHGQGGTYEQYF.

The CDR3 spells CASSLGAGGGAKTQYF. The CDR3 nucleotides are TGTGCCAGCAGTTTAGGGGCGGGTGGGGGTGCGAAGACCCAGTACTTC. The rearrangement links TRBV28 to TRBJ2-5; either TRBD1 or TRBD2 may fit D (5 bases each). This CDR3 spans 16 amino acids. Deletions cut 2 bases from V and 6 bases from J, with 19 bases between. Per the germline V gene, CDR1 is MDHEN and CDR2 is SYDVKM. The variable domain in full, completed from reference TRBV28 and TRBJ2-5, reads DVKVTQSSRYLVKRTGEKVFLECVQDMDHENMFWYRQDPGLGLRLIYFSYDVKMKEKGDIPEGYSVSREKKERFSLILESASTNQTSMYLCASSLGAGGGAKTQYFGPGTRLLVL.

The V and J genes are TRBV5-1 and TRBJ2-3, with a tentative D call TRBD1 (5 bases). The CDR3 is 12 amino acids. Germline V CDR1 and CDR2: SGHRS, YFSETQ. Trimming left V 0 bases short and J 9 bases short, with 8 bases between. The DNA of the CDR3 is TGCGCCAGCAGCTTGGACAGGAACACGCAGTATTTT. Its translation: CASSLDRNTQYF.

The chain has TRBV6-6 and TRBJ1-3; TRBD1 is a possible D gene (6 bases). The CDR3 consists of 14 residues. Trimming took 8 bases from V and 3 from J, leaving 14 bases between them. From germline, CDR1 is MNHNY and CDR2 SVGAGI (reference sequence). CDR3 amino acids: CASRGQGNGNTIYF. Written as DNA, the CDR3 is TGTGCCAGCCGTGGCCAGGGGAATGGAAACACCATATATTTT.

In nucleotides, the CDR3 is TGTGCCAGTAGTATCTATACTAGCGAAGAAGATACGCAGTATTTT. Its translation is CASSIYTSEEDTQYF. The chain links TRBV19 to TRBJ2-3, with 7 nucleotides matching TRBD2. V dropped 3 bases and J dropped 5; count of bases not matched to a gene: 8. CDR1 is LNHDA and CDR2 is SQIVND in the germline V gene (reference sequence). The CDR3 has 15 amino acids. Full variable domain (outside the CDR3, taken from reference TRBV19 and TRBJ2-3): DGGITQSPKYLFRKEGQNVTLSCEQNLNHDAMYWYRQDPGQGLRLIYYSQIVNDFQKGDIAEGYSVSREKKESFPLTVTSAQKNPTAFYLCASSIYTSEEDTQYFGPGTRLTVL.

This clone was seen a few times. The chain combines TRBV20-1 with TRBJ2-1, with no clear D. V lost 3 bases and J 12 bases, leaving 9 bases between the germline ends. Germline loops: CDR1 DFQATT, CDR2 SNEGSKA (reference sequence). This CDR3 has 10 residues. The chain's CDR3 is CSASVSAQFF. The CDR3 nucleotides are TGCAGTGCTAGTGTCTCCGCGCAGTTCTTC.

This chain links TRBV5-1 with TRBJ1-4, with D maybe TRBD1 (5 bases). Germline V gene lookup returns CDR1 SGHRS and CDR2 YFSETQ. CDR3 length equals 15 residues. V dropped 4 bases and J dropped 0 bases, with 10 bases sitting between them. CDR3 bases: TGCGCCAGCAGCCAGGGCGGGGCAACTAATGAAAAACTGTTTTTT. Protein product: CASSQGGATNEKLFF.

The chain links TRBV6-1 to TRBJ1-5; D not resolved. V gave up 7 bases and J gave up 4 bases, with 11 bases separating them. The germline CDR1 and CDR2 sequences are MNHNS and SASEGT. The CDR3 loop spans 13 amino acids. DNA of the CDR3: TGTGCCAGCAAAGCACTCCTTAATCAGCCCCAGCATTTT. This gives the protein CASKALLNQPQHF.

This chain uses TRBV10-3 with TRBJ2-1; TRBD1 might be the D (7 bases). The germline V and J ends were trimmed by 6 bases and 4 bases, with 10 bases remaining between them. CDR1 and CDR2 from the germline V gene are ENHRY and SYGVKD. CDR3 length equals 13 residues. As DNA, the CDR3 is TGTGCCATCAGGCGGGACAGTTACAATGAGCAGTTCTTC. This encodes CAIRRDSYNEQFF.

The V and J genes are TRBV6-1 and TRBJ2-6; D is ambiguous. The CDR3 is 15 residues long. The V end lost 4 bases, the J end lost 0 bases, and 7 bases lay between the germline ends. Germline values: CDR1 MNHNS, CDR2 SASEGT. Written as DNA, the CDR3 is TGTGCCAGCAGTGTATCAGTCTCTGGGGCCAACGTCCTGACTTTC. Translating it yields CASSVSVSGANVLTF.

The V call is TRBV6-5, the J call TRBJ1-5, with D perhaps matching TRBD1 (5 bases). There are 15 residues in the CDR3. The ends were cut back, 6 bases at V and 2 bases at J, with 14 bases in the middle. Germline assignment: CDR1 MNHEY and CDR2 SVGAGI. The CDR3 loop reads CASSGTGGGNQPQHF. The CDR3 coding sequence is TGTGCCAGCAGCGGCACAGGTGGGGGCAATCAGCCCCAGCATTTT.

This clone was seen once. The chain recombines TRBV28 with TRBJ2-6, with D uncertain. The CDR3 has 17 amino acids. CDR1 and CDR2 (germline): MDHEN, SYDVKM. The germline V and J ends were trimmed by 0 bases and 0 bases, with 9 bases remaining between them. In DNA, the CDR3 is TGTGCCAGCAGTTTATGGGTCCTAAACTCTGGGGCCAACGTCCTGACTTTC. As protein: CASSLWVLNSGANVLTF.

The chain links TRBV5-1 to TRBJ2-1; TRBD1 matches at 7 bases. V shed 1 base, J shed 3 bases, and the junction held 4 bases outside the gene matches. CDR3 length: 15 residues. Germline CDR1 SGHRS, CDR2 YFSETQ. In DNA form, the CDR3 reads TGCGCCAGCAGCTTGTGGGACAGTAGCTACAATGAGCAGTTCTTC. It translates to CASSLWDSSYNEQFF.

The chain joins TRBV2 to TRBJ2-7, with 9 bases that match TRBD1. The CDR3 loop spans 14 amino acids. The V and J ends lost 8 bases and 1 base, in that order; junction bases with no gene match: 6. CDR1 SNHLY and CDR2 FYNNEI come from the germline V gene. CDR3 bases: TGTGCCAGCCCCGGGACAGGGATTTCCTACGAGCAGTACTTC. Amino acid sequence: CASPGTGISYEQYF.

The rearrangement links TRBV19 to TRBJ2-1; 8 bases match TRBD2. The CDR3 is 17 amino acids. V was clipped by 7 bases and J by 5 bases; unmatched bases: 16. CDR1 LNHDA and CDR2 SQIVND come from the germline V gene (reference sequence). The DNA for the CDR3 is TGTGCCAGTAACTTTCTCACCCCCACTAGCGGAGACAATGAGCAGTTCTTC. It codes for CASNFLTPTSGDNEQFF.

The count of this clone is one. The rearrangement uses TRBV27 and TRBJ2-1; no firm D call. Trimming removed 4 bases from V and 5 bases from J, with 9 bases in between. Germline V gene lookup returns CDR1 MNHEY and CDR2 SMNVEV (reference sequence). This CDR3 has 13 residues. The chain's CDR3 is CASSSQDHNEQFF. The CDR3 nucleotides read TGTGCCAGCAGTTCCCAAGACCACAATGAGCAGTTCTTC.

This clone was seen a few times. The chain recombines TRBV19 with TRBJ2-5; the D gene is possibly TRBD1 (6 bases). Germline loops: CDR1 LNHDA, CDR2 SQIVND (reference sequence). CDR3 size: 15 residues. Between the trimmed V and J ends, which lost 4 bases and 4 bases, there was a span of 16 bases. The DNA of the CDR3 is TGTGCCAGTAGTACGGTACAGGGATGGCGAGAGACCCAGTACTTC. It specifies CASSTVQGWRETQYF.